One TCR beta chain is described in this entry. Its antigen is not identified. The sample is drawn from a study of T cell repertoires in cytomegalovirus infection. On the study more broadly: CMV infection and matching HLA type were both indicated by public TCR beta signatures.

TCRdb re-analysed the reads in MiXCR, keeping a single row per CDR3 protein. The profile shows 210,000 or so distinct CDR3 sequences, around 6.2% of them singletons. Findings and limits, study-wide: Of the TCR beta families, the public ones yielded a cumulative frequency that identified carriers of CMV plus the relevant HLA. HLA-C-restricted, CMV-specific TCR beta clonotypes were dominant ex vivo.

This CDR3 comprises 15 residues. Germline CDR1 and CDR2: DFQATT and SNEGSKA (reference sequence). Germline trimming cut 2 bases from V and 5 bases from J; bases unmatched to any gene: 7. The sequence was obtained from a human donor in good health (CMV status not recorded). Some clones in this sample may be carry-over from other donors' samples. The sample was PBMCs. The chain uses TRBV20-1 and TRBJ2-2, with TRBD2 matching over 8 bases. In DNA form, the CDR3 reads TGCAGTGCTAGAAGTCGCGGGGGGTGGACCGGGGAGCTGTTTTTT. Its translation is CSARSRGGWTGELFF.